This record covers a single TCR beta chain. This receptor's antigen is unknown. Base qualities were left out, and no much larger clone turns up one base away. V is pared back by 5 bases and J by 0 bases, with 13 bases lying between the germline termini. The CDR3 starts with the cysteine, ends with the phenylalanine, and has 16 residues. Kept here is only the CDR3 DNA, which spans 48 bases and is read in frame from base 1. The CDR1 and CDR2 encoded by the germline V gene are SGHAT and FQNNGV. This sample is drawn from a study of cytomegalovirus exposure and HLA in healthy donors (dated by TCRdb to 2015 to 2018). Broadly, across the study: An earlier analysis of several hundred of the donors reported roughly 270 Gb of sequence data and 117 million unique TCR beta sequences from roughly 200 million T cells. The aim of the study was to test whether cataloging public T cell receptors could identify signatures of past pathogen exposure. The study combined high-throughput TCR immunosequencing, statistical association of individual TCRs with disease status, and machine learning to predict cytomegalovirus infection status. Among the roughly 430 genotyped donors, around 81% belonged to the genetic ancestry cluster associated with self-reported Caucasian donors. To study patterns of TCR occurrence, a later analysis re-analyzed previously published TCR beta repertoires from 600 to 750 donors and added high-resolution HLA genotyping. An earlier analysis of around 540 of the donors applied high-throughput TCR beta sequencing to assess whether each TCR beta V gene segment acted as functional or pseudogenic. A later genetic analysis used genome-wide SNP genotypes for about 55% of the 666 donors, treating that subset as a discovery cohort. Both class I and class II loci were covered by HLA typing, at four-digit resolution. All discovery cohort repertoires had been generated using a single sequencing platform. A separate validation cohort of roughly 110 different subjects was used in addition to the 666-subject first cohort. Donor age, sex, ethnicity and CMV serostatus were collected together with the repertoire data. About 280 gigabases of sequencing data and tens of millions of unique TCR sequences were included in an early release covering about 600 HLA-typed donors. Among roughly 400 genotyped donors of the cohort, an average of approximately 200,000 unique TCR beta nucleotide sequences was sequenced per donor, of which 15% to 20% were non-productive. Rather than drawing on any new phenotypic data, the later analysis identified candidate immune exposures from TCR beta sequences and the way those sequences occurred across donors. Because of strong linkage in the cohort, roughly five DR-DQ haplotypes were treated as single units for association and clustering. The T cell repertoires of 666 subjects were profiled by immunosequencing and related to cytomegalovirus serostatus. Typing coverage varied by locus: 629-630 donors for A, B, C, DRB1 and DQB1; roughly 500 for DQA1; more than 600 for DPA1; approximately 470 for DPB1. General findings and caveats noted by the study authors: Correlated functional status among segregating V segments might be attributable to linkage disequilibrium, but an unknown experimental factor could not be ruled out. Strong co-occurrence of HLA alleles, especially DR and DQ, made assigning TCR associations to individual alleles difficult. Because the 87-base-pair reads could not distinguish some IMGT-functional V segments, including TRBV6-2 and TRBV6-3, those segments were excluded. The only immune exposure information available for the cohort was CMV serostatus. It was suggested by the authors that the approach could potentially be generalized to other disease states and immunological phenotypes. Fewer than 20 rarely observed V segments, including chromosome 9 orphons, were excluded from the earlier analysis of several hundred of the donors because counts were too low. A group of highly shared sequence variants was considered likely to be a technical artifact of the sequencing pipeline. In a later analysis, several top co-occurrence clusters were reported to appear linked to parvovirus B19, influenza, CMV and Epstein-Barr virus. According to a later analysis, most CMV-associated TCR beta chains appeared to be HLA-restricted, and the HLA associations seemed to be driven largely by CMV exposure. In both the original and validation cohorts, the classifier was reported to diagnose cytomegalovirus status with high specificity and sensitivity. Compared with equally common non-associated chains, HLA-associated TCR beta chains in a later analysis were more clonally expanded and had lower generation probabilities. A later analysis associated 15,000 to 20,000 TCR beta sequences with specific HLA alleles at a false discovery rate of 0.05. Only TCR beta chains were sequenced in this cohort, and the absence of alpha or paired-chain data limited detectable features. The study gave a list of 150 to 200 TCR beta chains associated with cytomegalovirus. V-gene and J-gene trimming of TCR beta chains was associated with a missense DCLRE1C variant in a later genetic analysis, and the association was replicated in an independent cohort. Because HLA typing was unavailable for some donors at each locus, only the typed subset was used in association tests. A few of the identified cytomegalovirus-associated TCR beta chains were confirmed in vitro to be specific for cytomegalovirus antigens. A further reported finding was that TCR beta sequences accurately predicted the HLA-A and HLA-B alleles for most subjects in the first cohort. Across donors, most TCR sequences were observed very rarely, whereas some public TCRs were present in many individuals. Sequencing depth was assumed to be roughly uniform across donors in the presence/absence analyses, though that assumption may not hold. An earlier analysis of 587 of the donors showed that most TCR beta V segments appeared in productive rearrangements either about 87% or about 30% of the time, which broadly matched IMGT annotations. Compared with the approximately 670-donor mean, donors in an Asian-associated ancestry cluster had fewer N-insertions in productive TCRs, according to a later genetic analysis. In a later analysis, TCR association rates were found to vary across HLA loci, with the most associated TCRs seen for DRB1 alleles and the fewest for HLA-C alleles.

The cohort comprised 666 healthy bone marrow donors. At the time of sampling, every cohort member was nominally healthy, though immune exposures that went unrecorded were likely present. The donor tested CMV seronegative, placing the donor among the roughly 340 seronegative members of the cohort. A peripheral blood sample was provided by each donor, and peripheral blood mononuclear cells were used for TCR beta sequencing. Genomic DNA extraction from the blood cell samples was performed with the Qiagen DNeasy Blood Extraction Kit. Libraries were built with the immunoSEQ multiplex PCR assay. A mixture of 60 forward primers for TCR Vbeta segments and 13 reverse primers for TCR Jbeta segments was used in the multiplex PCR. The CDR3 region of rearranged TCR beta genes was amplified from genomic DNA with a multiplex PCR assay. Amplified TCR beta libraries were sequenced as 87-base-pair reads on the Illumina HiSeq System. Processing in the source paper ran as follows. In a later analysis, tens of millions of unique TCR beta chains were counted across the roughly 700 repertoires, and roughly 10 million of these chains were shared by at least two donors. Raw reads were error-corrected and collapsed into unique sequences by a nearest-neighbor algorithm in which closely related sequences were merged to remove PCR and sequencing errors. CDR3 sequences were aligned to IMGT reference sequences to assign V, D and J gene segments. For a sequence to be retained, a match of at least six nucleotides was required to both a V gene segment and a J gene segment. A rearrangement was called productive if the CDR3 had no stop codons and remained in frame with V and J, and every other rearrangement was called non-productive. CDR3 was defined by IMGT convention, running from the second conserved V-encoded cysteine to the conserved J-encoded phenylalanine. The earlier analysis of 500 to 750 of the donors excluded any sequence lacking an unambiguous match to a single V gene segment. In an earlier analysis of a few hundred of the donors, V segments were called functional above 56.7% productive rearrangements and were called segregating when the between-donor standard deviation exceeded 5%. A statistical classification framework was developed to diagnose cytomegalovirus status using the catalog of TCR beta chain sequences. V and J gene assignment, in a later analysis, came from comparing TCR nucleotide sequences with IMGT/GENE-DB human TR gene sequences. A later analysis assigned CDR3 sequences and most-parsimonious VDJ recombination scenarios with the TCRdist pipeline. In a later analysis, each TCR beta chain was defined by its CDR3 amino acid sequence together with its V-gene family, and reads lacking a unique V-gene family were excluded. A later analysis removed several hundred highly shared, low-generation-probability nucleotide sequences to deal with suspected cross-contamination and a sequencing artifact. A later analysis calculated a clonal expansion index for each public chain from normalized within-repertoire ranks of inferred template counts. In a later analysis, generation probabilities were computed with a VDJ recombination model fitted to out-of-frame rearrangements, and the resulting probabilities were checked against IGoR. A later analysis scored TCR-TCR, TCR-HLA and TCR-CMV co-occurrence with hypergeometric tests, applying a repertoire-size bias correction to TCR pairs. False discovery rates were estimated in a later analysis by permuting HLA or CMV assignments 20 times. In a later analysis, co-occurring TCRs were grouped using DBSCAN, with TCRdist sequence similarity added in when clustering inside HLA-allele-positive subsets. Repertoires with fewer than 30,000 or more than 120,000 public chains were left out of co-occurrence clustering, as were five repertoires with anomalous nucleotide sharing. The clones in this table, taken by TCRdb from immuneACCESS, are in-frame only. Not every clone is retained; where verified, under half of the shortfall comes from an unresolved V gene, and the cause of the rest is unknown. That table is the source of V, J and clone size, and D and trimming were worked out from the DNA. This sample is represented by approximately 130,000 clones; almost 85% of them were singletons. The ten largest clones add up to more than 1.4% of the sample.

The receptor's source is a woman aged 18-29 years in good health and CMV-seronegative. Material: PBMCs. Recombination joined TRBV11-2 with TRBJ2-2; TRBD2 is a weak D gene call, 6 bases matching. The CDR3 protein is CASSRRAGPNTGELFF. In nucleotide form, the sequence is TGTGCCAGCAGCCGGAGGGCGGGACCGAACACCGGGGAGCTGTTTTTT.